This entry features one TCR beta chain sequence. This sample is drawn from a study of cytomegalovirus exposure and HLA in healthy donors. Assay: immunoSEQ multiplex PCR; the TCRdb copy retains only in-frame clones and omits some. This table holds roughly 79,000 clones, 85% to 95% found once. The receptor's source is a man between 18 and 29 years old in good health and CMV-seronegative. Sequencing was done on a sample of PBMCs.

The CDR3 is CASSPHRDRTYEQYF. The DNA for the CDR3 is TGTGCCAGCAGCCCGCACCGGGACAGAACCTACGAGCAGTACTTC. The V and J genes are TRBV11-2 and TRBJ2-7, with TRBD1 identical over 7 bases. CDR1 SGHAT and CDR2 FQNNGV come from the germline V gene. The ends lost 5 bases at V and 2 bases at J; junction bases unmatched: 9. CDR3 length: 15 amino acids.